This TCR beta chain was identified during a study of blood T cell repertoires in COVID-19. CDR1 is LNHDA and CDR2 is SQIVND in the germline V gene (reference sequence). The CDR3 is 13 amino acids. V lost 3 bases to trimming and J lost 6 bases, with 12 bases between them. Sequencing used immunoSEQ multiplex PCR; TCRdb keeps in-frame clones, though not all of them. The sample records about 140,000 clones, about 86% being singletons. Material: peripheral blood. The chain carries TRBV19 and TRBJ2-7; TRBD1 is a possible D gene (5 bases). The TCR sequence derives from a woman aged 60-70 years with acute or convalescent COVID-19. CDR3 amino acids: CASSMGQGTEQYF. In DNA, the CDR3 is TGTGCCAGTAGTATGGGTCAGGGTACCGAGCAGTACTTC.